This T cell receptor beta chain was sequenced during a study of T cells in Graves' hyperthyroidism and ophthalmopathy. Study-wide results and limits: Also found in blood were most expanded thyroid clonotypes above 0.001. Patients with ophthalmopathy were separated from those with stable hyperthyroidism by a 13 V-J model.

This clonotype was seen at least ten times. Its target is unknown. CDR1 and CDR2 from the germline V gene are DFQATT and SNEGSKA (reference sequence). V gave up 2 bases and J gave up 3 bases; unmatched junction bases: 8. This CDR3 has 15 residues. From RNA transcripts, TCR beta CDR3 regions were amplified. Researchers ran a first-round RT-PCR on the TCR CDR3 using the HTBI primer set. MiXCR, run by TCRdb on the multiplex PCR reads, gives a single entry per CDR3 protein. Of under 750,000 distinct CDR3 sequences in the sample, under 20% were seen once. Orbital computed tomography and thyroid ultrasound, together with serum TRAb and thyroxine and clinical symptoms, were used for diagnoses.

Source material: blood. This TCR derives from a woman aged 45 to 65 with Graves' hyperthyroidism that later progressed to Graves' ophthalmopathy. The rearrangement joins TRBV20-1 to TRBJ1-1; 8 nucleotides align to TRBD1. The CDR3 spells CSARPRTGWHTEAFF. CDR3 nucleotides: TGCAGTGCTAGACCCCGGACAGGGTGGCACACTGAAGCTTTCTTT.